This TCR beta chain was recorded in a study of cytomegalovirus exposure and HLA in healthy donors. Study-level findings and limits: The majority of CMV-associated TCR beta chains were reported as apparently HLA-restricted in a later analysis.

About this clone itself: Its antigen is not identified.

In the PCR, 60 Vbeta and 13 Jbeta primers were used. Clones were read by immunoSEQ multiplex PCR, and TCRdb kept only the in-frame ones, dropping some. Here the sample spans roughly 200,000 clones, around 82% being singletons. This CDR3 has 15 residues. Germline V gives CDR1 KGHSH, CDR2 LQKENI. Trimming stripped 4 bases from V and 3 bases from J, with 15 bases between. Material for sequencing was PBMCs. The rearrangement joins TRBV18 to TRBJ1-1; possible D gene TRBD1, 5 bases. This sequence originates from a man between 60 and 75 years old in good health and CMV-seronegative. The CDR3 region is CASSHTQTVDTEAFF. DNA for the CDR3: TGTGCCAGCTCACATACTCAGACAGTAGACACTGAAGCTTTCTTT.